This passage covers 5 T cell receptor beta chains from one sample sequenced in a study of T-cell memory formation after mild COVID-19. TCRdb ran MiXCR on the 5' RACE reads and lists one entry per CDR3 protein. The table has approximately 250,000 distinct CDR3 sequences, 15% seen once. Specimen: PBMCs or a T cell subset sorted from them (not recorded which). The source of these receptors is an adult woman who had mild COVID-19 (a few samples of this study predate the infection). Cell type and time point are not known.

This clonotype has more than one count but fewer than ten. CDR3 loop: CASSLLGVARYEQYF. The DNA for the CDR3 is TGTGCCAGCAGCCTCCTTGGGGTAGCGAGATACGAGCAGTACTTC. The genes are TRBV7-2 and TRBJ2-7, with D tentatively TRBD2 (5 bases). The CDR3 runs 15 residues. Germline V lookup: CDR1 SGHTA, CDR2 FQGNSA. Trimming removed 5 bases from V and 4 bases from J, with 18 bases in between.

The chain recombines TRBV27 with TRBJ1-1; D gene uncertain. The CDR3 covers 13 residues. Germline V gene data show CDR1 as MNHEY and CDR2 as SMNVEV (reference sequence). The germline V and J ends were trimmed by 6 bases and 1 base, with 9 bases remaining between them. CDR3 protein: CASSLTRNTEAFF. The DNA for the CDR3 is TGTGCCAGCAGCCTTACGAGGAACACTGAAGCTTTCTTT.

The chain is built from TRBV5-6 and TRBJ2-3; D gene unclear. Trimming pared 1 base from V and 4 bases from J, leaving 10 bases between. Germline CDR1 SGHDT, CDR2 YYEEEE. The CDR3 contains 14 residues. The CDR3 sequence: CASSLPGSPDTQYF. In DNA, the CDR3 is TGTGCCAGCAGCTTGCCCGGGTCCCCAGATACGCAGTATTTT.

The chain uses TRBV7-8 and TRBJ2-3, with 7 bases that match TRBD2. There are 15 residues in the CDR3. V shed 5 bases and J 4 bases; nucleotides not matched to a gene: 9. CDR1 is SGHVS and CDR2 is FQNEAQ in the germline V gene. The CDR3 DNA reads as TGTGCCAGCAGCCCGGGAGGCGGGGTCGCAGATACGCAGTATTTT. This translates into CASSPGGGVADTQYF.

Only a few counts were recorded for this clonotype. The V call is TRBV18, the J call TRBJ1-5; no reliable D call. Germline V gene sequence: CDR1 KGHSH, CDR2 LQKENI. Trimming stripped 2 bases from V and 4 bases from J, with 12 bases between. There are 15 residues in the CDR3. CDR3 DNA: TGTGCCAGCTCACCAACTAAAGTTGTTAATCAGCCCCAGCATTTT. Its translation is CASSPTKVVNQPQHF.